The clone carrying this T cell receptor beta chain was detected a few times. CDR3 length: 15 amino acids. With 6 bases removed from V and 6 bases from J, the gap between germline ends came to 15 bases. Per the germline V gene, CDR1 is MNHEY and CDR2 is SVGAGI. This record belongs to a study of spatial heterogeneity in lung cancer. Study information: Alpha-chain sequences were consistently detected in smaller numbers than beta-chain sequences.

Time point described: sample taken at primary tumor resection. No cells were sorted before sequencing. The whole RNA sequenced was extracted from tumor, nontumor lung or frozen PBMC. TCR cDNA molecules were tagged individually, and each one carried a unique molecular identifier. TCRdb redid the calling of the 5' RACE reads with MiXCR, one entry per CDR3 protein. Of tens of thousands of distinct CDR3 sequences in the sample, less than 5.5% are singletons; the top ten hold around 28%. The material sequenced was PBMCs, taken at surgery. The V gene is TRBV6-5, the J gene TRBJ1-6, with D possibly TRBD1 on 5 matching bases. The sequence derives from a female donor with early-stage non-small cell lung cancer. The CDR3 nucleotides read TGTGCCAGCAGCCCGACCGGGACGGTTAATTCACCCCTCCACTTT. This sequence encodes CASSPTGTVNSPLHF.